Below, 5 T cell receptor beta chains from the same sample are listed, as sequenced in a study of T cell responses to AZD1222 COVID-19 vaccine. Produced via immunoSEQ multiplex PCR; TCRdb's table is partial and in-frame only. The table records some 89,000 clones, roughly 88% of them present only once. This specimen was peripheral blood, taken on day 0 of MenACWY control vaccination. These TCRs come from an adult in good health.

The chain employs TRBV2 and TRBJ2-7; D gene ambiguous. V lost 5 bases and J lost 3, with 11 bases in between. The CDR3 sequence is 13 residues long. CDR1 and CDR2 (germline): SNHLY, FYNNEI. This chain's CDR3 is CASSRTILYEQYF. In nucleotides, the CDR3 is TGTGCCAGCAGTCGGACCATACTCTACGAGCAGTACTTC.

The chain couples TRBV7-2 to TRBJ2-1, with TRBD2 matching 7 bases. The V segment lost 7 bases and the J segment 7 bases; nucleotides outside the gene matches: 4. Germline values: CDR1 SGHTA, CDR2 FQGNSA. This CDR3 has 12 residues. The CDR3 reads CASTGGRNEQFF. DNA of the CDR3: TGTGCCAGCACCGGGGGGAGGAATGAGCAGTTCTTC.

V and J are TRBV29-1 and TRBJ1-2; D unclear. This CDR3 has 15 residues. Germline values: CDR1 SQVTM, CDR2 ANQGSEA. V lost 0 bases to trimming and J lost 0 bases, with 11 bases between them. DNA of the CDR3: TGCAGCGTTGAAGATCTCATGAATACTAACTATGGCTACACCTTC. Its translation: CSVEDLMNTNYGYTF.

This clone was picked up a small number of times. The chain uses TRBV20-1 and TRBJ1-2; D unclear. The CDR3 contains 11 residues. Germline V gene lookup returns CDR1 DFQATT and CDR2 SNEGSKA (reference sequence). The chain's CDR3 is CSLRANYGYTF. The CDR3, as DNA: TGCAGCCTAAGGGCTAACTATGGCTACACCTTC.

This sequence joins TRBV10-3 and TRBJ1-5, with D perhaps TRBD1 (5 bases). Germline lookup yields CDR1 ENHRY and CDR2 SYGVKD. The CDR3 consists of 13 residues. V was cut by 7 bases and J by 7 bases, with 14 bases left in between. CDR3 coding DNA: TGTGCCATCACCCTGGGGCTTCGGCAGCCCCAGCATTTT. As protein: CAITLGLRQPQHF.